The clone carrying this TCR beta chain was observed a few times. The data were obtained in a study of blood T cell repertoires in COVID-19. Study-level background: The cDNA or gDNA used as material had been derived from T cells, B-cell-depleted T cells, or PBMCs.

In the original processing: Nucleated cell number was recorded as an estimate derived from reference gene primer amplification. The method was immunoSEQ multiplex PCR; TCRdb's version includes in-frame clones alone and lacks a portion of them. The DNA gave D and trimming, while V, J and clone size come from that table. The table lists 150,000 to 200,000 clones, around 84% of them singletons. Sequenced input: peripheral blood. This sequence originates from a woman aged 80 or over with acute or convalescent COVID-19.

CDR3 sequence reads: CASSPIERPGDGYTF. The CDR3 DNA reads as TGTGCCAGCAGTCCTATAGAAAGACCTGGAGATGGCTACACCTTC. J is TRBJ1-2 and V is TRBV27, with D unclear. The CDR3 extends over 15 amino acids. The germline V gene has CDR1 MNHEY and CDR2 SMNVEV (reference sequence). Trimming stripped 5 bases from V and 6 bases from J, with 19 bases between.